This is a list of T cell receptor beta chains from one sample in a study of Graves' ophthalmopathy and Graves' hyperthyroidism. TCRdb reprocessed the multiplex PCR reads with MiXCR, giving one entry per CDR3 protein. The top ten hold around 40% of the sample, which has roughly 230,000 distinct CDR3 sequences, 20% to 25% seen once. Sequencing was performed on peripheral blood. The receptor set was obtained from a woman aged 45-60 years with Graves' ophthalmopathy. The conserved cysteine and the conserved F or W are not part of the CDR3 here. The order of the fields is CDR3 length, V gene, D gene, J gene, CDR3 protein. D genes are given only for firm matches.

>10|TRBV12-3/TRBV12-4|.|TRBJ1-1
ASSFRGAEAF
>12|TRBV20-1|TRBD1|TRBJ1-5
SAEAGTGVQPQH
>12|TRBV27|.|TRBJ1-5
ASSSGQAGQPQH
>13|TRBV4-1|.|TRBJ2-7
ASSLLRESSYEQY
>13|TRBV2|.|TRBJ1-1
ASNKGQALNTEAF
>14|TRBV7-7|TRBD2|TRBJ2-5
ASSSWGLADQETQY
>13|TRBV6-1|.|TRBJ2-2
ASTMSTRGSGELF
>12|TRBV5-1|.|TRBJ2-7
ASSLLTATYEQY
>11|TRBV29-1|.|TRBJ2-3
SVGTDFTDTQY
>13|TRBV7-2|TRBD1|TRBJ2-7
ASSQQGSFLYEQY
>13|TRBV11-2|TRBD1|TRBJ1-2
ASSSGTEALYGYT
>14|TRBV9|.|TRBJ2-2
ASSPGGRRNTGELF
>11|TRBV5-5|TRBD2|TRBJ2-5
ASSARLAGTQY
>14|TRBV12-3/TRBV12-4|.|TRBJ1-6
ASSFVQPWHNSPLH
>13|TRBV11-2|.|TRBJ2-4
ASSLGPDPANIQY
>16|TRBV4-1|.|TRBJ2-2
ASSQDLRGGIGTGELF
>16|TRBV6-1|.|TRBJ2-2
ASSEYSTYFANTGELF
>9|TRBV12-3/TRBV12-4|.|.
AISFSYEQF
>15|TRBV6-1|TRBD1|TRBJ1-5
ASSQTPPGTGHQPQH
>11|TRBV27|.|TRBJ2-7
ASSLSLAYEQY
>15|TRBV19|.|TRBJ1-2
ASSSPGHPAANYGYT
>15|TRBV18|.|TRBJ1-2
ASSPMSQVINPGGYT
>13|TRBV12-3/TRBV12-4|.|TRBJ1-4
ASSLEGTLNEKLF
>9|TRBV19|.|TRBJ2-5
ASSAEETQY
>13|TRBV6-5|.|TRBJ2-3
ASSYRNGDTDTQY
>12|TRBV7-9|TRBD1|TRBJ1-6
ASRLGQGYSPLH
>12|TRBV15|.|TRBJ1-5
ATGDGRSNQPQH
>13|TRBV6-1|.|TRBJ2-5
ASTGTPEGYETQY
>13|TRBV7-2|.|TRBJ2-7
ASSLGAGPGYEQY
>11|TRBV4-1|.|TRBJ1-5
ASSQFRDQPQH
>10|TRBV6-4|TRBD1|TRBJ1-2
ASSNYRGRYT
>11|TRBV29-1|.|TRBJ1-1
SVRDNRNTEAF
>10|TRBV20-1|.|TRBJ1-2
SARTDNYGYT
>14|TRBV19|TRBD1|TRBJ1-5
ASTREQGRGNQPQH
>15|TRBV5-1|.|TRBJ1-1
ASSLASGLGLNTEAF
>10|TRBV30|.|TRBJ1-5
AWRFGGQPQH
>11|TRBV28|.|TRBJ2-7
ASRGWGNHEQY
>12|TRBV15|.|TRBJ1-1
ATSRGGNIAEAF
>12|TRBV15|.|TRBJ1-1
ATSRDRGSTEAF
>13|TRBV5-1|.|TRBJ1-1
ASTLEYRGRTEAF
>13|TRBV19|TRBD1|TRBJ2-7
ASSSQRGRGNEQY
>14|TRBV6-5|TRBD2|TRBJ2-5
ASSYSDLAGHETQY
>15|TRBV3-1|.|TRBJ2-7
ASSRGLVGAKWYEQY
>11|TRBV16|.|TRBJ1-5
ASSPQPNQPQH
>12|TRBV7-2|TRBD1|TRBJ2-7
ASSLAGQTYEQY
>11|TRBV29-1|.|TRBJ2-5
SVCRDLTETQY
>12|TRBV28|.|TRBJ1-6
ASSFMTGYSPLH
>13|TRBV5-1|.|TRBJ2-4
ASSVLSGESNIQY
>8|TRBV19|.|TRBJ1-3
ATAGGSIY
>13|TRBV5-1|TRBD1|TRBJ1-2
ASSARTGGNYGYT
>13|TRBV2|.|TRBJ1-5
ASSQGLIGNQPQH
>12|TRBV12-3/TRBV12-4|TRBD1|TRBJ1-1
ASRTGGMNTEAF
>14|TRBV7-9|TRBD1|TRBJ1-5
ASSPRGGQGNQPQH
>16|TRBV19|.|TRBJ1-3
ASKSVGVGPFSGNTIY
>10|TRBV12-3/TRBV12-4|TRBD2|TRBJ2-7
ASRGLAFEQY
>12|TRBV24-1|.|TRBJ2-5
ATSDDRERETQY